This passage covers 20 T cell receptor beta chains from one sample sequenced in a study of cytomegalovirus exposure and HLA in healthy donors. Use of 60 Vbeta and 13 Jbeta primers characterized the PCR. The data were produced by immunoSEQ multiplex PCR, yet TCRdb's version contains in-frame clones alone and is incomplete. The top ten hold roughly 5.6% of the sample, which has fewer than 130,000 clones, more than 60% seen once. The sequenced material came from PBMCs. These receptors came from a female donor in good health and CMV-seropositive.

This clone came up once. The chain recombines TRBV6-6 with TRBJ2-7, with 9 bases fitting TRBD2. V lost 5 bases, J lost 2 bases, and 4 bases stayed unmatched. Per the germline V gene, CDR1 is MNHNY and CDR2 is SVGAGI (reference sequence). This CDR3 is 14 amino acids long. For the CDR3, the DNA is TGTGCCAGCAGTAAGACTAGCGGTGCCTACGAGCAGTACTTC. Translation: CASSKTSGAYEQYF.

The rearrangement uses TRBV6-5 and TRBJ1-1, with D possibly matching TRBD1 (6 bases). The V end was cut by 2 bases, the J end by 0 bases, with 13 bases between. The CDR3 consists of 16 residues. The germline V gene encodes CDR1 MNHEY and CDR2 SVGAGI. CDR3: CASSYGFGQLNTEAFF. The CDR3 DNA reads as TGTGCCAGCAGTTACGGATTCGGACAGCTGAACACTGAAGCTTTCTTT.

The V gene is TRBV27, the J gene TRBJ2-5; 8 nucleotides line up with TRBD2. V dropped 10 bases and J dropped 6; count of bases not matched to a gene: 13. Germline V CDR1 and CDR2: MNHEY, SMNVEV (reference sequence). The CDR3 has 14 residues. CDR3 residues: CATRGAGEGQTQYF. CDR3 DNA: TGTGCCACCAGGGGAGCGGGAGAGGGACAGACCCAGTACTTC.

The rearrangement links TRBV5-1 to TRBJ1-3; D is perhaps TRBD1 (6 bases). The V and J ends lost 3 bases and 3 bases respectively, with 10 bases between them. This CDR3 spans 14 amino acids. The germline CDR1 and CDR2 sequences are SGHRS and YFSETQ. The CDR3 region is CASSSDSRGNTIYF. The CDR3 nucleotides are TGCGCCAGCAGCTCGGACAGCCGTGGAAACACCATATATTTT.

The chain combines TRBV30 with TRBJ2-1, with TRBD2 matching over 7 bases. There are 14 residues in the CDR3. CDR1 GTSNPN and CDR2 SVGIG come from the germline V gene (reference sequence). Germline trimming cut 0 bases from V and 13 bases from J; bases unmatched to any gene: 12. This chain's CDR3 is CAWSVTGSGRFQFF. Written as DNA, the CDR3 is TGTGCCTGGAGTGTTACTGGTAGCGGGCGTTTCCAGTTCTTC.

V and J are TRBV15 and TRBJ2-7; possible D gene TRBD1, 5 bases. Trimming shortened V by 0 bases and J by 0 bases, and 9 bases separated the two germline ends. The CDR3 consists of 15 residues. In germline, CDR1 is LNHNV, CDR2 YYDKDF (reference sequence). The CDR3 DNA reads as TGTGCCACCAGCAGAGAAGGGGTGAGCTCCTACGAGCAGTACTTC. Protein: CATSREGVSSYEQYF.

The chain links TRBV6-1 to TRBJ2-7; TRBD2 might be the D (6 bases). The V gene's germline CDR1 is MNHNS and CDR2 SASEGT. The V gene lost 1 base and the J gene lost 0 bases, with 13 bases spanning the gap. There are 16 residues in the CDR3. The DNA for the CDR3 is TGTGCCAGCAGTGAAGTCATGGGGGGATCCTCCTACGAGCAGTACTTC. Protein product: CASSEVMGGSSYEQYF.

This clone was counted a few times. The chain employs TRBV25-1 and TRBJ2-7; TRBD1 aligns across 10 bases. J lost 5 bases, V lost 9 bases, and 7 bases had no gene match. CDR3 length: 13 amino acids. Germline lookup yields CDR1 MGHDK and CDR2 SYGVNS. The CDR3 protein is CASRQGAENEQYF. The CDR3 DNA is TGTGCCAGTCGACAGGGGGCGGAAAACGAGCAGTACTTC.

This clone has just one count. The genes are TRBV10-1 and TRBJ1-1; D might be TRBD1 (6 bases). The germline V gene encodes CDR1 WNHNN and CDR2 SYGVQD (reference sequence). There are 16 residues in the CDR3. The germline V and J ends were trimmed by 2 bases and 1 base, with 14 bases remaining between them. The CDR3 DNA is TGCGCCAGCAGTGAGCCGGGACAACGAGCGAACACTGAAGCTTTCTTT. This codes for CASSEPGQRANTEAFF.

V and J are TRBV10-3 and TRBJ1-1; D might be TRBD1 (5 bases). Germline loops: CDR1 ENHRY, CDR2 SYGVKD. The CDR3 length is 14 residues. Between the trimmed V and J ends, which lost 2 bases and 7 bases, there was a span of 14 bases. Here the CDR3 reads CAISEPGGRDEAFF. CDR3 DNA: TGTGCCATCAGTGAGCCCGGGGGGAGAGATGAAGCTTTCTTT.

This sequence joins TRBV7-2 and TRBJ1-2; perhaps TRBD1 as D (5 bases). Germline CDR1 is SGHTA and CDR2 is FQGNSA. V shed 1 base and J shed 4 bases, with 13 bases lying between them. The CDR3 length is 15 residues. The DNA for the CDR3 is TGTGCCAGCAGCTTAGAAGGGAGGGGAAGCTATGGCTACACCTTC. Amino acid sequence: CASSLEGRGSYGYTF.

V and J are TRBV19 and TRBJ1-5; D perhaps matches TRBD1 (5 bases). The CDR3 runs to 13 residues. Germline-derived CDR1 and CDR2 are LNHDA and SQIVND (reference sequence). V lost 3 bases and J lost 6, with 9 bases in between. The CDR3 loop reads CASSIGGTQPQHF. The CDR3, as DNA: TGTGCCAGTAGTATCGGGGGAACTCAGCCCCAGCATTTT.

The chain employs TRBV19 and TRBJ1-2; D gene ambiguous. The V end lost 6 bases, the J end lost 0 bases, and 14 bases lay between the germline ends. Germline V gives CDR1 LNHDA, CDR2 SQIVND (reference sequence). This CDR3 has 15 amino acids. CDR3 in amino acids: CASRRSGRTNYGYTF. The CDR3 DNA reads TGTGCCAGTAGAAGGAGCGGGAGAACTAACTATGGCTACACCTTC.

The chain links TRBV7-3 to TRBJ2-3; 11 bases agree with TRBD2. This CDR3 is 15 amino acids long. The germline CDR1 and CDR2 sequences are SGHTA and FQGTGA. V shed 5 bases and J 7 bases; nucleotides not matched to a gene: 8. The CDR3 loop is CASSPGTSGSYTQYF. The CDR3 DNA sequence: TGTGCCAGCAGCCCCGGGACTAGCGGTTCTTATACGCAGTATTTT.

The V and J genes are TRBV28 and TRBJ1-3; 7 bases are shared with TRBD1. The CDR3 loop spans 15 amino acids. V lost 5 bases and J lost 4; bases outside the gene matches: 8. CDR1 is MDHEN, CDR2 SYDVKM, per germline. The CDR3 DNA is TGTGCCAGCAGTATTGACAGGGTAGCAGGAAACACCATATATTTT. This codes for CASSIDRVAGNTIYF.

The CDR3 DNA follows: TGTGCCAGCAGGACTCGGACTAGCACAGATACGCAGTATTTT. Amino acid sequence: CASRTRTSTDTQYF. The chain links TRBV5-6 to TRBJ2-3, with D maybe TRBD2 (5 bases). Germline values: CDR1 SGHDT, CDR2 YYEEEE. Trimming cost V 5 bases and J 0 bases, with 10 bases left between them. This CDR3 has 14 residues.

The rearrangement joins TRBV5-5 to TRBJ1-2; D may be TRBD1 (6 bases). Trimming took off 6 bases at V and 2 bases at J, with 14 bases between the two ends. Per germline, CDR1 SGHKS and CDR2 YYEKEE (reference sequence). CDR3 length: 14 amino acids. The CDR3 DNA sequence: TGTGCCAGCAAAGAACAGGGTGGAAACTATGGCTACACCTTC. Protein product: CASKEQGGNYGYTF.

V and J are TRBV5-1 and TRBJ1-4; 7 nucleotides match TRBD1. The V gene end was trimmed by 3 bases and the J gene end by 8 bases; junction bases not matched to a gene: 10. The germline V gene encodes CDR1 SGHRS and CDR2 YFSETQ. The CDR3 runs 15 residues. CDR3 nucleotide sequence: TGCGCCAGCAGCTACCGACAGGGTGTGGGCGAAAAACTGTTTTTT. Amino acid sequence: CASSYRQGVGEKLFF.

V and J are TRBV6-5 and TRBJ2-2; the D gene is possibly TRBD1 (7 bases). CDR1 and CDR2 from the germline V gene are MNHEY and SVGAGI. Trimming took off 2 bases at V and 6 bases at J, with 16 bases between the two ends. This CDR3 has 16 amino acids. CDR3 region: CASSYDRVGGAGELFF. Written as DNA, the CDR3 is TGTGCCAGCAGTTACGACAGGGTTGGAGGGGCCGGGGAGCTGTTTTTT.

This chain links TRBV7-2 with TRBJ2-7; perhaps TRBD1 as D (6 bases). This CDR3 comprises 14 residues. CDR1 SGHTA and CDR2 FQGNSA come from the germline V gene. The germline V and J ends were trimmed by 8 bases and 6 bases, with 20 bases remaining between them. The CDR3 is CASAPRTGRSEQYF. CDR3 sequence (DNA): TGTGCCAGCGCGCCCCGAACAGGGCGATCCGAGCAGTACTTC. Drawing the rest from reference TRBV7-2 and TRBJ2-7, the complete variable domain is GAGVSQSPSNKVTEKGKDVELRCDPISGHTALYWYRQSLGQGLEFLIYFQGNSAPDKSGLPSDRFSAERTGGSVSTLTIQRTQQEDSAVYLCASAPRTGRSEQYFGPGTRLTVT.